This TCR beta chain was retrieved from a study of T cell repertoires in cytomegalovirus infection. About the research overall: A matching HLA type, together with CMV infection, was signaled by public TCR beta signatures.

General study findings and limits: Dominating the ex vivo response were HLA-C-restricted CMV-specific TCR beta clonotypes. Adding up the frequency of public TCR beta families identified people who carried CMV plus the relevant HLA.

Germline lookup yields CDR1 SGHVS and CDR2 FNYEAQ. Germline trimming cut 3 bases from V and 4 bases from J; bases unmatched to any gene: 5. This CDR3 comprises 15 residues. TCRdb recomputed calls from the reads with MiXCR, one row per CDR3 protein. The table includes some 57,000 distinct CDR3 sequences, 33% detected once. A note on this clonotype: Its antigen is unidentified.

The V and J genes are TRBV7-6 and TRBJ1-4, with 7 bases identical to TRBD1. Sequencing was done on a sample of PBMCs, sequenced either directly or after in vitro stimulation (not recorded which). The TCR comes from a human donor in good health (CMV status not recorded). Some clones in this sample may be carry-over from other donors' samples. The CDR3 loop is CASSFRQGHNEKLFF. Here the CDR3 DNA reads TGTGCCAGCAGCTTTCGACAGGGACATAATGAAAAACTGTTTTTT.